This T cell receptor (beta chain) comes out of a study of PD-1 blockade in classical Hodgkin lymphoma. Study at large: Every 2 weeks, patients had 3 mg/kg nivolumab intravenously.

Broader study findings: As was reported, newly diagnosed patients showed lower baseline TCR diversity than healthy donors did. Significant TCR diversity gains by C4D1 occurred in CD4+ but not CD8+ cells.

Time point denoted: cycle 4 day 1 (C4D1), after more than five weeks of nivolumab. No patient escaped relapse after autologous stem cell transplantation, and brentuximab vedotin exposure varied. Patients had relapsed/refractory classical Hodgkin lymphoma with complete response, partial response or progressive disease as best response. TCRdb's copy holds only in-frame clones and misses some; the assay was immunoSEQ multiplex PCR. Of some 52,000 clones listed, about 89% are singletons. A remark on this clone: Its antigen is unknown.

V was clipped by 9 bases and J by 6 bases, with 14 bases between them. This CDR3 comprises 13 residues. The germline V gene has CDR1 MNHEY and CDR2 SMNVEV (reference sequence). Material: peripheral blood mononuclear cells (PBMCs), obtained before the fourth cycle of nivolumab. This TCR derives from a human donor with classical Hodgkin lymphoma. The chain has TRBV27 and TRBJ1-4, with D unclear. The CDR3 reads CARTRERDEKLFF. The DNA for the CDR3 is TGTGCCAGAACGAGGGAGAGAGATGAAAAACTGTTTTTT.